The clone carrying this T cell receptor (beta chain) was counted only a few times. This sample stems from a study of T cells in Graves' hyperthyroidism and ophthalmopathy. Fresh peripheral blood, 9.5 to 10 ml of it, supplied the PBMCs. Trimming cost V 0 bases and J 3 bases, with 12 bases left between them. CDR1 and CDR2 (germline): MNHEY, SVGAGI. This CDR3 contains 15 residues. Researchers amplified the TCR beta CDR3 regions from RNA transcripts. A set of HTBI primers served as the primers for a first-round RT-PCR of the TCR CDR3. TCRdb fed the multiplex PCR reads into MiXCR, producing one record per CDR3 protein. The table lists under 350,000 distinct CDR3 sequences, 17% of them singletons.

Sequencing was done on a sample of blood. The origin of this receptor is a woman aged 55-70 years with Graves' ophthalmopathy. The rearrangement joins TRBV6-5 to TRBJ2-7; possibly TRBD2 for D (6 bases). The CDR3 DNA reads TGTGCCAGCAGTTACTCGAAGCAGGGAGGCTACGAGCAGTACTTC. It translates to CASSYSKQGGYEQYF.